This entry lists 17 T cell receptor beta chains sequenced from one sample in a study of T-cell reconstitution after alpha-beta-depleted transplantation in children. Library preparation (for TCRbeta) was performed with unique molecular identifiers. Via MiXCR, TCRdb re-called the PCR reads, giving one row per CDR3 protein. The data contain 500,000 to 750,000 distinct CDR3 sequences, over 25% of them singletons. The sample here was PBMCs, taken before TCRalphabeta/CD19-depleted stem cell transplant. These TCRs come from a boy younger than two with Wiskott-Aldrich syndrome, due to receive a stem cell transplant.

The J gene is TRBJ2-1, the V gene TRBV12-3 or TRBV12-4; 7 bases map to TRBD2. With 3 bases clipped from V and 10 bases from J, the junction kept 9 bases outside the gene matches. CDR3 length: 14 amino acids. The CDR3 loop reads CASSLGTTPREQFF. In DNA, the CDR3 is TGTGCCAGCAGTTTGGGGACTACCCCTCGGGAGCAGTTCTTC.

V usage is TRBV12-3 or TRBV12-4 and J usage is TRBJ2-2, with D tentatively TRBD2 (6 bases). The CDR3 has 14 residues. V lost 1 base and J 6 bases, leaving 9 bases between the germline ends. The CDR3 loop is CASSLVRGAGELFF. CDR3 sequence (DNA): TGTGCCAGCAGTTTAGTGCGGGGCGCCGGGGAGCTGTTTTTT.

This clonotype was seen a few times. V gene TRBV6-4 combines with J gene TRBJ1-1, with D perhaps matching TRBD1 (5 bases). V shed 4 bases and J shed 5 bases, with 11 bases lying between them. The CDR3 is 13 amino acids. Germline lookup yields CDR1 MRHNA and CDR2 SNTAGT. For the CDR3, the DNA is TGTGCCAGCAGTGCAGGGAGGAAAACTGAAGCTTTCTTT. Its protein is CASSAGRKTEAFF.

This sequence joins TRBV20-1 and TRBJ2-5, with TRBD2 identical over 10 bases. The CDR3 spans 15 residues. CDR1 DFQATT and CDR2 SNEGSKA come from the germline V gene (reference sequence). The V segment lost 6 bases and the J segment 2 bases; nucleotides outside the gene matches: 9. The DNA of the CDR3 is TGCAGTGCGTACGGACTAGCGGCGACTCAAGAGACCCAGTACTTC. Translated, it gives CSAYGLAATQETQYF.

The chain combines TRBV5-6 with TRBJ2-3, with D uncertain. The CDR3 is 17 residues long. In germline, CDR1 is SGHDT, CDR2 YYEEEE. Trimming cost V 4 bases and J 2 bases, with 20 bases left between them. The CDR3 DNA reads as TGTGCCAGCAGCGGAATGACCTTCACGTTAGTCACAGATACGCAGTATTTT. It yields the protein CASSGMTFTLVTDTQYF.

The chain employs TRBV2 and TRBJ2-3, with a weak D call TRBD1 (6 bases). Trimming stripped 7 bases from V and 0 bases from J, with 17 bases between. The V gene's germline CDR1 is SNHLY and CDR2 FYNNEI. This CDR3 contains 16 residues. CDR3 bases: TGTGCCAGCACGCGTAGAGCAGGGGATAGCACAGATACGCAGTATTTT. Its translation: CASTRRAGDSTDTQYF. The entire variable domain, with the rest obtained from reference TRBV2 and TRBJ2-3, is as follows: EPEVTQTPSHQVTQMGQEVILRCVPISNHLYFYWYRQILGQKVEFLVSFYNNEISEKSEIFDDQFSVERPDGSNFTLKIRSTKLEDSAMYFCASTRRAGDSTDTQYFGPGTRLTVL.

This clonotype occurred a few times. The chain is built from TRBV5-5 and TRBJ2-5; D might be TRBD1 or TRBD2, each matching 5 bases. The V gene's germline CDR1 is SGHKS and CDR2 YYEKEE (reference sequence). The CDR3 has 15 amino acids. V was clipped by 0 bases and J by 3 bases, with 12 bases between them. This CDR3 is CASSLDGTHKETQYF. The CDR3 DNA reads TGTGCCAGCAGCTTGGATGGGACCCACAAAGAGACCCAGTACTTC.

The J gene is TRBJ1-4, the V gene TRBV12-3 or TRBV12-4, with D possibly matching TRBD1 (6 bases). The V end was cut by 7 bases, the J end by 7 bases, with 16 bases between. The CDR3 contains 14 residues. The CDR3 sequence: CASTPPGAREKLFF. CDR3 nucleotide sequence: TGTGCCAGCACCCCGCCGGGGGCGCGTGAAAAACTGTTTTTT.

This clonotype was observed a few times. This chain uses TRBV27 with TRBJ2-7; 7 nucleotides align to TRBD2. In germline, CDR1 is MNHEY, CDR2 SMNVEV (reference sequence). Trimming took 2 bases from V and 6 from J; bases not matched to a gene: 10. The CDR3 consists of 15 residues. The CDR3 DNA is TGTGCCAGCAGTTTAGATACGGGCGGGAGAGGCGAGCAGTACTTC. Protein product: CASSLDTGGRGEQYF.

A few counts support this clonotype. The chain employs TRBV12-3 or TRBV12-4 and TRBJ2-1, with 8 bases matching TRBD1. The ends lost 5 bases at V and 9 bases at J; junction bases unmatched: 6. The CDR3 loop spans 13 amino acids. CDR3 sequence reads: CASSEGQGIEQFF. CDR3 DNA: TGTGCCAGCAGTGAAGGACAGGGAATTGAGCAGTTCTTC.

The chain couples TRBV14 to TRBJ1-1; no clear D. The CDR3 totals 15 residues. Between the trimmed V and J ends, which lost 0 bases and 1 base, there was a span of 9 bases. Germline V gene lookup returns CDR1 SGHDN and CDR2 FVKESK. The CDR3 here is CASSQDVRRNTEAFF. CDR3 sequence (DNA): TGTGCCAGCAGCCAAGATGTCCGGCGGAACACTGAAGCTTTCTTT.

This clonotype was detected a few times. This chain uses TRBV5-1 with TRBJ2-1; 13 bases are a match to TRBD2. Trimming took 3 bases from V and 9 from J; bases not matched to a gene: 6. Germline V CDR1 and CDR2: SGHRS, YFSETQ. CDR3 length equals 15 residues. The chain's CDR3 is CASSWGLAGRIEQFF. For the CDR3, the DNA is TGCGCCAGCAGCTGGGGACTAGCGGGACGGATTGAGCAGTTCTTC.

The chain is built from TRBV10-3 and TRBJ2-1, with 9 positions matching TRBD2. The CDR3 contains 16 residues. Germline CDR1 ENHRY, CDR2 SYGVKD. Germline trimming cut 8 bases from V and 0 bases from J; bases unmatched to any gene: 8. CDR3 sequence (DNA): TGTGCCATCTCAGCCCTAGCGGGGAGCTCCTACAATGAGCAGTTCTTC. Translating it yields CAISALAGSSYNEQFF.

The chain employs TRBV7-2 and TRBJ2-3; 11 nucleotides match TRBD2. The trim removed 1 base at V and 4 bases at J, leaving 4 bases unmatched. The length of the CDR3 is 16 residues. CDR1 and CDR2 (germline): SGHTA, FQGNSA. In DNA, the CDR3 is TGTGCCAGCAGCTTAGTAGCGGGAGGGTCCGCAGATACGCAGTATTTT. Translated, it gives CASSLVAGGSADTQYF. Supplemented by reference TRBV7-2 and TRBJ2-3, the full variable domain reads GAGVSQSPSNKVTEKGKDVELRCDPISGHTALYWYRQSLGQGLEFLIYFQGNSAPDKSGLPSDRFSAERTGGSVSTLTIQRTQQEDSAVYLCASSLVAGGSADTQYFGPGTRLTVL.

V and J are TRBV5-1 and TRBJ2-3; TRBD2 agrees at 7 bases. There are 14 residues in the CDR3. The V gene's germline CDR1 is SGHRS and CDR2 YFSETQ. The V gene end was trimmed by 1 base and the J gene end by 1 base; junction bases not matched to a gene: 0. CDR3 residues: CASSLREGTDTQYF. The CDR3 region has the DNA TGCGCCAGCAGCTTGCGGGAGGGCACAGATACGCAGTATTTT.

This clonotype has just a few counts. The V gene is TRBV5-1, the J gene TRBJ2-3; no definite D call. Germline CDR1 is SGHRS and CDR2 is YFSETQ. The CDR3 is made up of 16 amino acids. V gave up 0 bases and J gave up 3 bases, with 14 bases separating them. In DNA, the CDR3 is TGCGCCAGCAGCTTGGGGCCAACCCTGGGGACAGATACGCAGTATTTT. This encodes CASSLGPTLGTDTQYF.

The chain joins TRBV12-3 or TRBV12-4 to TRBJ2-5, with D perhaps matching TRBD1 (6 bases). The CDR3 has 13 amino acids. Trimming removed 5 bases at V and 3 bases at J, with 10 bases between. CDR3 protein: CASSKQGEETQYF. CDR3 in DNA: TGTGCCAGCAGTAAACAGGGTGAAGAGACCCAGTACTTC.